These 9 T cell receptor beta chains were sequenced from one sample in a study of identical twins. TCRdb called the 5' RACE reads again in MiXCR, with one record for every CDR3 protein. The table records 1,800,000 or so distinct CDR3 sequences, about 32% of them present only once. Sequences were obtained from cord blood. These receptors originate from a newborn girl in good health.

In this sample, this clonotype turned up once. In DNA form, the CDR3 reads TGTGCCAGCAGGACACCAACCCGGGGACTAGCTAGGAATGAGCAGTTCTTC. It is translated as CASRTPTRGLARNEQFF. The rearrangement links TRBV12-3 or TRBV12-4 to TRBJ2-1; 9 positions agree with TRBD2. Trimming cost V 6 bases and J 7 bases; bases outside gene matches: 16. The CDR3 totals 17 residues.

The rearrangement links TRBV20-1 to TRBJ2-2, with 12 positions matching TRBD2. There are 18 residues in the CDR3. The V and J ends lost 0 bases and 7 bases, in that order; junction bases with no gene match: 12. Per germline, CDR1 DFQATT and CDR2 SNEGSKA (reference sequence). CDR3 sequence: CSARDRASGRALIGELFF. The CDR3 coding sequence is TGCAGTGCTAGAGATCGGGCTAGCGGGAGGGCCTTGATCGGGGAGCTGTTTTTT.

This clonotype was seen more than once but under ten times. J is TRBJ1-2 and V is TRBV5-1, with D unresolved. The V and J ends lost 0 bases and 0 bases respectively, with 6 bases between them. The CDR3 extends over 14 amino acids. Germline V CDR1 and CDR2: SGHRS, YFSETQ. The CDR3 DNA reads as TGCGCCAGCAGCTTGGGGTACCCTAACTATGGCTACACCTTC. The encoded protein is CASSLGYPNYGYTF.

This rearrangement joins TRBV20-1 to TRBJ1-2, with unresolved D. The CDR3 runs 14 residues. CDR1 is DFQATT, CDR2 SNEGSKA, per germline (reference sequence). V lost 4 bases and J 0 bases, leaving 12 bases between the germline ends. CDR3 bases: TGCAGTGCTAAGGCTGCGGGAACTAACTATGGCTACACCTTC. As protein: CSAKAAGTNYGYTF.

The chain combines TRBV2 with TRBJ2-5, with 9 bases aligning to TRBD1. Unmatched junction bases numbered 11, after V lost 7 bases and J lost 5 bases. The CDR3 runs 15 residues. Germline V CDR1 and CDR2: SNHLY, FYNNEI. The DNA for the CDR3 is TGTGCCAGCATCCCCCGGGACAGGGACTGGGAGACCCAGTACTTC. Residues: CASIPRDRDWETQYF.

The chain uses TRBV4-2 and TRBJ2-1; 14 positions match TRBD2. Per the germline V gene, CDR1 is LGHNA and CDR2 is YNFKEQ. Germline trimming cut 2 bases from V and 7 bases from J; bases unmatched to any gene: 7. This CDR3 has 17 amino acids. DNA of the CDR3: TGTGCCAGCAGCCAACTAATGACTAGCGGGGGGGGGAATGAGCAGTTCTTC. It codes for CASSQLMTSGGGNEQFF.

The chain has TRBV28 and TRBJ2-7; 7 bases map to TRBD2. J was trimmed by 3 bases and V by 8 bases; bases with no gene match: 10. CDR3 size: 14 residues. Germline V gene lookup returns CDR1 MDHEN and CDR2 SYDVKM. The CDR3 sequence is CASHPLSGDYEQYF. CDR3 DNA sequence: TGTGCCAGCCACCCTCTGAGCGGGGACTACGAGCAGTACTTC.

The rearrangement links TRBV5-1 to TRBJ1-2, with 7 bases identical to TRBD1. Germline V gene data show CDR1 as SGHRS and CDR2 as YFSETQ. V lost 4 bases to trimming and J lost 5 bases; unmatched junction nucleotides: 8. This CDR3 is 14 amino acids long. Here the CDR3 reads CASSKDRIVYGYTF. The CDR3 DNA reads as TGCGCCAGCAGCAAGGACAGGATAGTTTATGGCTACACCTTC.

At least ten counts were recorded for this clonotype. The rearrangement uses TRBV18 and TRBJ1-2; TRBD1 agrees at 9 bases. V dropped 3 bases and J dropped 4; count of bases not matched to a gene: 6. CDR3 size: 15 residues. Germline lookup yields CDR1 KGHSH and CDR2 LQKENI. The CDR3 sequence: CASSPRDRDLYGYTF. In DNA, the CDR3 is TGTGCCAGCTCACCCCGGGACAGGGATCTCTATGGCTACACCTTC. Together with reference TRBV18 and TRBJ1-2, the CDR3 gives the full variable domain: NAGVMQNPRHLVRRRGQEARLRCSPMKGHSHVYWYRQLPEEGLKFMVYLQKENIIDESGMPKERFSAEFPKEGPSILRIQQVVRGDSAAYFCASSPRDRDLYGYTFGSGTRLTVV.